Listed below are T cell receptor beta chains from one sample, sequenced in a study of blood T cell repertoires in COVID-19. Repertoires were generated with immunoSEQ multiplex PCR, while TCRdb's copy carries only in-frame clones and drops some. The repertoire holds under 250,000 clones, roughly 84% seen once, with 3% in the top ten. The sequencing input was peripheral blood. These receptors were obtained from a woman aged 25 to 45 who had recovered from COVID-19. Both conserved end residues are part of each CDR3. Each record gives: D gene, clone size, V gene, J gene, CDR3 protein, CDR3 DNA. The D gene is left open where the match is weak. Not all rows give a size; the values are once, few, many and, for expanded clones, a class.

>TRBD1|-|TRBV24-1|TRBJ2-3
CATSDFRQGVGDTQYF
TGTGCCACCAGTGATTTTAGGCAGGGGGTCGGAGATACGCAGTATTTT
>-|few|TRBV4-1|TRBJ2-7
CASSHSTGYEQYF
TGCGCCAGCAGCCACTCGACAGGCTACGAGCAGTACTTC
>TRBD1|-|TRBV6-5|TRBJ2-7
CASSFDRGNYEQYF
TGTGCCAGCAGTTTCGACAGGGGGAACTACGAGCAGTACTTC
>-|-|TRBV18|TRBJ2-1
CASSPPSGFPEQFF
TGTGCCAGCTCACCACCTTCAGGGTTCCCTGAGCAGTTCTTC
>TRBD1|-|TRBV9|TRBJ2-5
CASSVRGTGEETQYF
TGTGCCAGCAGCGTAAGGGGGACAGGGGAAGAGACCCAGTACTTC
>TRBD1|-|TRBV6-5|TRBJ1-2
CASSPTGTAYGYTF
TGTGCCAGCAGTCCCACCGGGACAGCTTATGGCTACACCTTC
>-|-|TRBV30|TRBJ1-1
CAWSVQWNTEAFF
TGTGCCTGGAGTGTACAGTGGAACACTGAAGCTTTCTTT
>TRBD2|-|TRBV2|TRBJ2-2
CASAVLAGGLNTGELFF
TGTGCCTCAGCCGTCCTCGCGGGAGGCTTGAACACCGGGGAGCTGTTTTTT
>-|few|TRBV2|TRBJ1-1
CASSQDMNTEAFF
TGTGCCAGCAGTCAGGACATGAACACTGAAGCTTTCTTT
>-|-|TRBV19|TRBJ1-1
CASRTVTEAFF
TGTGCCAGTAGGACAGTCACTGAAGCTTTCTTT
>TRBD2|-|TRBV28|TRBJ2-1
CASRSASGSRGEQFF
TGTGCCTCCCGTTCCGCTAGCGGGAGTCGGGGGGAGCAGTTCTTC
>TRBD1|-|TRBV7-8|TRBJ1-1
CASSPGQGPLPFF
TGTGCCAGCAGCCCAGGACAGGGTCCTCTTCCTTTCTTT
>-|-|TRBV5-1|TRBJ1-2
CASSKDGDYGYTF
TGCGCCAGCAGCAAGGACGGGGACTATGGCTACACCTTC
>-|-|TRBV6-5|TRBJ2-3
CASSLRGDKKYF
TGTGCCAGCAGTTTGCGGGGAGACAAGAAGTATTTT
>-|many|TRBV5-4|TRBJ2-5
CASSFGEETQYF
TGTGCCAGCAGCTTCGGGGAAGAGACCCAGTACTTC
>-|-|TRBV27|TRBJ2-4
CASSLGHPEDIQYF
TGTGCCAGCAGTTTAGGCCACCCCGAGGACATTCAGTACTTC
>-|-|TRBV28|TRBJ2-1
CASSSTLSDWIYNEQFF
TGTGCCAGCAGTTCTACCCTATCGGACTGGATCTACAATGAGCAGTTCTTC
>-|-|TRBV9|TRBJ1-1
CASSATGTSNSEAFF
TGTGCCAGCAGCGCTACCGGGACTAGTAACTCTGAAGCTTTCTTT
>TRBD1|once|TRBV5-6|TRBJ1-2
CASPLGTEPNF
TGTGCCAGCCCCCTCGGGACAGAGCCAAACTTC
>TRBD1|-|TRBV29-1|TRBJ1-2
CSVGDRGSHYGYTF
TGCAGCGTTGGGGACAGAGGGTCCCACTATGGCTACACCTTC
>TRBD1|-|TRBV3-1/TRBV3-2|TRBJ1-1
CASSPRTGRDTEAFF
TGTGCCAGCAGCCCACGGACAGGGAGGGACACTGAAGCTTTCTTT
>TRBD2|-|TRBV14|TRBJ2-7
CASSQGRRSGGKRSYEQYF
TGTGCCAGCAGCCAAGGCAGACGGTCGGGAGGTAAAAGGTCCTACGAGCAGTACTTC
>-|-|TRBV2|TRBJ2-7
CASSESVYYEQYF
TGTGCCAGCAGTGAGTCGGTCTACTACGAGCAGTACTTC
>TRBD1|-|TRBV6-1|TRBJ2-3
CASSELDRGTNTQYF
TGTGCCAGCAGTGAACTAGACAGGGGGACGAATACGCAGTATTTT
>-|-|TRBV5-6|TRBJ1-2
CASSLDIGTQNYGYTF
TGTGCCAGCAGCTTGGATATCGGGACACAAAACTATGGCTACACCTTC
>TRBD1|-|TRBV5-1|TRBJ2-7
CASSRGTGAYEQYF
TGCGCCAGCAGCCGGGGGACAGGAGCCTACGAGCAGTACTTC
>-|once|TRBV9|TRBJ2-2
CASGAGAGNTGELFF
TGTGCCAGCGGCGCCGGAGCGGGGAACACCGGGGAGCTGTTTTTT
>TRBD2|-|TRBV3-1/TRBV3-2|TRBJ2-5
CASSLKGLAGMIETQYF
TGTGCCAGCTCTCTTAAGGGTCTAGCGGGAATGATAGAGACCCAGTACTTC
>-|-|TRBV5-1|TRBJ2-7
CASSLAPGTYEQYF
TGCGCCAGCAGCTTAGCACCGGGAACCTACGAGCAGTACTTC
>TRBD1|-|TRBV10-1|TRBJ1-4
CASSESTRGQGEKLFF
TGCGCCAGCAGTGAGTCTACCAGGGGGCAAGGTGAAAAACTGTTTTTT
>TRBD1|-|TRBV2|TRBJ2-7
CASSDWDDRAVEQYF
TGTGCCAGCAGTGATTGGGACGACAGGGCGGTGGAGCAGTACTTC
>-|-|TRBV3-1/TRBV3-2|TRBJ1-5
CASSPAASNQPQHF
TGTGCCAGCAGCCCTGCCGCGAGCAATCAGCCCCAGCATTTT
>-|-|TRBV27|TRBJ1-4
CASSSREQGSTNEKLFF
TGTGCCAGCAGTTCACGGGAGCAAGGATCAACTAATGAAAAACTGTTTTTT
>TRBD1|-|TRBV6-4|TRBJ1-3
CASSDRQGAVNTIYF
TGTGCCAGCAGTGATCGACAGGGGGCCGTAAACACCATATATTTT
>TRBD2|-|TRBV5-4|TRBJ2-7
CASSQGLAVYEQYF
TGTGCCAGCAGCCAGGGACTAGCGGTCTACGAGCAGTACTTC
>TRBD2|few|TRBV12-3/TRBV12-4|TRBJ2-7
CASSRREAHEQYF
TGTGCCAGCAGTCGGCGGGAGGCTCACGAGCAGTACTTC
>TRBD1|few|TRBV7-9|TRBJ1-2
CASSLVGQGAYGYTF
TGTGCCAGCAGCTTAGTAGGACAGGGGGCTTATGGCTACACCTTC
>TRBD1|-|TRBV19|TRBJ1-1
CASSRGDSLNTEAFF
TGTGCCAGTAGTAGGGGGGACAGCTTGAACACTGAAGCTTTCTTT
>-|-|TRBV28|TRBJ1-2
CASNQAESDYGYTF
TGTGCCAGCAACCAGGCAGAGTCCGACTATGGCTACACCTTC
>TRBD1|-|TRBV29-1|TRBJ2-1
CSVDGRGLYNEQFF
TGCAGCGTTGATGGCAGGGGGCTGTACAATGAGCAGTTCTTC
>-|-|TRBV12-3/TRBV12-4|TRBJ2-3
CASSSQDTQYF
TGTGCCAGCAGTTCCCAGGATACGCAGTATTTT
>-|-|TRBV28|TRBJ2-3
CASSPPGGLTDTQYF
TGTGCCAGCAGTCCTCCGGGGGGCCTCACAGATACGCAGTATTTT
>TRBD2|once|TRBV28|TRBJ2-7
CASSFPPSEAGAYEQYF
TGTGCCAGCAGTTTTCCTCCTTCGGAAGCGGGAGCCTACGAGCAGTACTTC
>-|-|TRBV2|TRBJ2-4
CASSVTETSIQYF
TGTGCCAGCAGTGTGACAGAGACTAGCATTCAGTACTTC
>-|-|TRBV24-1|TRBJ1-5
CATSESRGNQPQHF
TGTGCCACCAGTGAATCTCGAGGCAATCAGCCCCAGCATTTT
>-|-|TRBV5-4|TRBJ1-1
CASTLGGGGGTEAFF
TGTGCCAGCACCCTTGGCGGGGGAGGAGGGACTGAAGCTTTCTTT
>TRBD2|-|TRBV12-5|TRBJ2-3
CASGLAPFRSGRAPPSTDTQYF
TGTGCTAGTGGTTTGGCCCCTTTTAGAAGCGGGAGGGCCCCTCCTAGCACAGATACGCAGTATTTT
>TRBD1|-|TRBV6-5|TRBJ2-6
CASSYRTGKVVLTF
TGTGCCAGCAGTTATCGGACAGGGAAGGTCGTCCTGACTTTC
>TRBD2|-|TRBV5-1|TRBJ2-5
CASSSGTSETQYF
TGCGCCAGCAGTAGCGGGACCTCAGAGACCCAGTACTTC
>TRBD1|-|TRBV5-1|TRBJ1-2
CASSLGDSSYGYTF
TGCGCCAGCAGCTTGGGGGACAGTTCATATGGCTACACCTTC
>-|once|TRBV15|TRBJ1-6
CATSGGLYNSPLHF
TGTGCCACCAGCGGGGGACTTTATAATTCACCCCTCCACTTT
>TRBD2|-|TRBV30|TRBJ2-7
CAWVPGASGRNEQYF
TGTGCCTGGGTCCCGGGGGCTAGCGGGAGGAACGAGCAGTACTTC